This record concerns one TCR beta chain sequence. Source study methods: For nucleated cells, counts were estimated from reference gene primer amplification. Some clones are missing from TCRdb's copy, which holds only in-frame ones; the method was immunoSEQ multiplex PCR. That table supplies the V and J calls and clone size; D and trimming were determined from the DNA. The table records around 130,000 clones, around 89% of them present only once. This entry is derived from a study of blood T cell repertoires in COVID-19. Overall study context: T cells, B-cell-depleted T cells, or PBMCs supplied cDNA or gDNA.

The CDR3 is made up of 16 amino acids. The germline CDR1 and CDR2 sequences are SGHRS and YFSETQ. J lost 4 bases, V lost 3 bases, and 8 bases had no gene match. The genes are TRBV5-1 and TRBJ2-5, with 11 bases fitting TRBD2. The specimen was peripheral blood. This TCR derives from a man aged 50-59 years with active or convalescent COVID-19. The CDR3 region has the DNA TGCGCCAGCAGCTCTAGACTAGCGGGGTCAGGAGAGACCCAGTACTTC. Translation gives CASSSRLAGSGETQYF.